One sample yielded the 9 T cell receptor beta chains listed below, sequenced in a study of control samples from healthy donors and cancer patients. Assay: immunoSEQ multiplex PCR; the TCRdb copy retains only in-frame clones and omits some. This table has roughly 88,000 clones, around 92% appearing once. The specimen was blood. All receptors derive from a man in his fifties in good health.

The rearrangement joins TRBV9 to TRBJ1-2; D gene uncertain. V lost 1 base, J lost 8 bases, and 15 bases lay in between. CDR1 and CDR2 (germline): SGDLS, YYNGEE. This CDR3 has 14 residues. The CDR3 is CASSVYQTAGGYTF. The CDR3 DNA follows: TGTGCCAGCAGCGTATACCAAACTGCGGGCGGCTACACCTTC.

The chain employs TRBV6-5 and TRBJ1-4; 9 bases match TRBD1. The CDR3 is 10 residues long. From germline, CDR1 is MNHEY and CDR2 SVGAGI. J gave up 14 bases and V 6 bases, and 1 base lay outside the gene matches. CDR3 DNA sequence: TGTGCCAGCAGGGACAGGGGTCTGTTTTTT. As protein: CASRDRGLFF.

The table lists this clone with a few counts. The chain has TRBV3-1 (or the pseudogene TRBV3-2) and TRBJ2-7; no firm D call. Per the germline V gene, CDR1 is LGHDT and CDR2 is YNNKEL (reference sequence). Trimming removed 4 bases at V and 3 bases at J, with 13 bases between. The CDR3 is 14 amino acids. CDR3 in DNA: TGTGCCAGCAGCCCTTCTACCGTTTTCTACGAGCAGTACTTC. The encoded protein is CASSPSTVFYEQYF.

The chain carries TRBV6-5 and TRBJ1-2, with D hard to call. Germline CDR1 reads MNHEY; CDR2 reads SVGAGI. The CDR3 sequence is 13 residues long. Trimming removed 4 bases from V and 4 bases from J, with 10 bases in between. The DNA of the CDR3 is TGTGCCAGCAGTTCGGAGGGCGCCTATGGCTACACCTTC. Protein sequence: CASSSEGAYGYTF.

The rearrangement joins TRBV3-1 (or the pseudogene TRBV3-2) to TRBJ2-2; 8 nucleotides align to TRBD1. Losses at the gene ends were 0 bases for V and 1 base for J; bases not matched to a gene: 4. Per the germline V gene, CDR1 is LGHDT and CDR2 is YNNKEL (reference sequence). The CDR3 consists of 17 residues. CDR3 in DNA: TGTGCCAGCAGCCAAGACAGGGGGCTTCTGAACACCGGGGAGCTGTTTTTT. Residues: CASSQDRGLLNTGELFF.

The J gene is TRBJ2-7, the V gene TRBV6-5, with TRBD2 identical over 9 bases. V lost 5 bases and J lost 5; bases outside the gene matches: 10. The V gene's germline CDR1 is MNHEY and CDR2 SVGAGI. The CDR3 is 15 residues long. CDR3 nucleotide sequence: TGTGCCAGCAGTCCCCCCGGGACTAGCCTCAACGAGCAGTACTTC. Translation: CASSPPGTSLNEQYF.

The chain combines TRBV27 with TRBJ1-6, with a possible D match to TRBD1 (5 bases). The CDR3 is 15 residues long. Germline V gene sequence: CDR1 MNHEY, CDR2 SMNVEV (reference sequence). Trimming pared 10 bases from V and 6 bases from J, leaving 19 bases between. The CDR3 loop reads CATAKEDSPNSPLHF. The CDR3 bases are TGTGCCACCGCAAAAGAAGACAGCCCTAATTCACCCCTCCACTTT.

The rearrangement joins TRBV5-6 to TRBJ2-5, with D uncertain. Trimming pared 4 bases from V and 5 bases from J, leaving 27 bases between. Germline assignment: CDR1 SGHDT and CDR2 YYEEEE. The CDR3 totals 18 residues. The CDR3, as DNA: TGTGCCAGCAGCCTTTCCACGGTAAGGCCCGACCTCCAGGAGACCCAGTACTTC. Protein product: CASSLSTVRPDLQETQYF.

The chain links TRBV7-2 to TRBJ1-5; D remains ambiguous. The CDR3 runs to 15 residues. Trimming removed 2 bases at V and 2 bases at J, with 10 bases between. CDR1 SGHTA and CDR2 FQGNSA come from the germline V gene. The chain's CDR3 is CASSLRSQGNQPQHF. In nucleotides, the CDR3 is TGTGCCAGCAGCTTAAGATCCCAGGGCAATCAGCCCCAGCATTTT.